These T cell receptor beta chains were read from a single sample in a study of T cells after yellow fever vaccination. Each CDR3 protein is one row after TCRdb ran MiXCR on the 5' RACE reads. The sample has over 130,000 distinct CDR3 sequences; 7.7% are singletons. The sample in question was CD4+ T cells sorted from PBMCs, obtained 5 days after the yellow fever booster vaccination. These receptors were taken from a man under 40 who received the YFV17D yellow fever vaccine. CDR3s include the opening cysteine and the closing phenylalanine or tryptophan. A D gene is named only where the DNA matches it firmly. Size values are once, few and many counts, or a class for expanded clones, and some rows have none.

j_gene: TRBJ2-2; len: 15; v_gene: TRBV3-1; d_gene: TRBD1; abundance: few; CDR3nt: TGTGCCAGCAACTCTGGACAGGGTCGCACCGGGGAGCTGTTTTTT; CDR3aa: CASNSGQGRTGELFF
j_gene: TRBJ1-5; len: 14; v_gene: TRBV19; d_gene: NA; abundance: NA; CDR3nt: TGTGCCAGTAGTATGAGAGAGATCAATCAGCCCCAGCATTTT; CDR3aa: CASSMREINQPQHF
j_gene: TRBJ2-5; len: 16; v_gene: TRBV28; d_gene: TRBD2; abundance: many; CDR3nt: TGTGCCAGCAGCGACCCTAGCGGGAGAACCCAAGAGACCCAGTACTTC; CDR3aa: CASSDPSGRTQETQYF
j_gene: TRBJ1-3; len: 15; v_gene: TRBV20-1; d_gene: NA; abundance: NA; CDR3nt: TGCAGTGCTAGATCACTGACAATCTCTGGAAACACCATATATTTT; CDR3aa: CSARSLTISGNTIYF
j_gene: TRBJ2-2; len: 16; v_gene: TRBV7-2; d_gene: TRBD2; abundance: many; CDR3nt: TGTGCCAGCAGCTTAACAAGCGGGAGTTTCACCGGGGAGCTGTTTTTT; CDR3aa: CASSLTSGSFTGELFF
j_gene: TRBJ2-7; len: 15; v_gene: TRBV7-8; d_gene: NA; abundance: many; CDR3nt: TGTGCCAGCAGCTTAAGGCAGAGAAGCTCCTACGAGCAGTACTTC; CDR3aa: CASSLRQRSSYEQYF
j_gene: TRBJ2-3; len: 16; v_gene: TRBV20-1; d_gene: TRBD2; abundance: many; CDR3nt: TGCAGTGCTAGAACCGTAGTAGCGGGAGGCACAGATACGCAGTATTTT; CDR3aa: CSARTVVAGGTDTQYF
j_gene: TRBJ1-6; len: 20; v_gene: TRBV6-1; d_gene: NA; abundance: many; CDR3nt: TGTGCCAGCAGGAAAAGCCCCCCACTCTGGGAGGTAGGAGGCGATTCACCCCTCCACTTT; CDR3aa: CASRKSPPLWEVGGDSPLHF
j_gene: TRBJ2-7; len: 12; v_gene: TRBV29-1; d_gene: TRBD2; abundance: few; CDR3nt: TGTCTAGAGCGGGGGGGATCCTACGAGCAGTACTTC; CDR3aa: CLERGGSYEQYF
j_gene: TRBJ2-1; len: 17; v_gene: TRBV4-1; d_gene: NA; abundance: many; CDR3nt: TGCGCCAGCAGCCAGTTGGCGCTGATAGCACGAGACAATGAGCAGTTCTTC; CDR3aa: CASSQLALIARDNEQFF
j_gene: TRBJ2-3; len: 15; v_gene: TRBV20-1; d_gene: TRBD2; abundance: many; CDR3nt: TGCAGTGCTAGAGTTCTAGCGGGAGGCGGAGATACGCAGTATTTT; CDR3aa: CSARVLAGGGDTQYF
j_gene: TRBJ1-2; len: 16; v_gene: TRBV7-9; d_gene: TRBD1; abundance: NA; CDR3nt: TGTGCCAGCAGCAAAGGGGGCTCAGCCGCTAACTATGGCTACACCTTC; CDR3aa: CASSKGGSAANYGYTF
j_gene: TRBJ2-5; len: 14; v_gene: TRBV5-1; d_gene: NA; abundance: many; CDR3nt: TGCGCCAGCAGGTTTAACCAGGGTGGAGAGACCCAGTACTTC; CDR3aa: CASRFNQGGETQYF
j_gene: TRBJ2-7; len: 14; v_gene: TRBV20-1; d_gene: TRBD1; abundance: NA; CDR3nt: TGCAGTGCTAGGGCCGGGACAGGGGGCTACGAGCAGTACTTC; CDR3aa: CSARAGTGGYEQYF
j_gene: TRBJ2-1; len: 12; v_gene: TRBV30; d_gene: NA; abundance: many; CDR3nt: TGTGCCTGGAGCTTAAAGCACAATGAGCAGTTCTTC; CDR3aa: CAWSLKHNEQFF
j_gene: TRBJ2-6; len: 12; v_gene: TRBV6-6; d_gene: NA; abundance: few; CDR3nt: TGTGCCGCTGTGTCGGGGGCCAACGTCCTGACTTTC; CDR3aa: CAAVSGANVLTF
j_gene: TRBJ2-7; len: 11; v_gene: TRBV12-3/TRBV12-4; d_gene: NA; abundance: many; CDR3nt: TGTGCCAGCAGTAAGAGCTACGAGCAGTACTTC; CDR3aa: CASSKSYEQYF
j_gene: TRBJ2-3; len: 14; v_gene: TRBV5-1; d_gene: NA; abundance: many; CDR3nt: TGCGCCAGCAGCCCCTCGGACACCGGAGATACGCAGTATTTT; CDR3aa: CASSPSDTGDTQYF
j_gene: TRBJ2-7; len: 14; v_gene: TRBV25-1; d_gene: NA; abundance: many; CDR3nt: TGTGCCAGCAGTGAATCCAGGATTCCCTACGAGCAGTACTTC; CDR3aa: CASSESRIPYEQYF
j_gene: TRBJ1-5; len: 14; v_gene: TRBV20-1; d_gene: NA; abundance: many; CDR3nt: TGCAGTGCTAGAGAAACAGGGAAGGATCAGCCCCAGCATTTT; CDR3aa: CSARETGKDQPQHF
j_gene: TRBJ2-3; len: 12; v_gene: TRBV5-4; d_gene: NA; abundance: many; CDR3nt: TGTGCCAGCAGCCTTGCTAGTGATACGCAGTATTTT; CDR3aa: CASSLASDTQYF
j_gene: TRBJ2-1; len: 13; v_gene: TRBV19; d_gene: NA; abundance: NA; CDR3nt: TGTGCCAGTAGTAAATTGGGTTGGAATGAGCAGTTCTTC; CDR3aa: CASSKLGWNEQFF
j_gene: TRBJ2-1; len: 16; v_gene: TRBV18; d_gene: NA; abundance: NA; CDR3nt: TGTGCCAGCTCACGGGCTCCACCTTCCGCATACAATGAGCAGTTCTTC; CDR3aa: CASSRAPPSAYNEQFF
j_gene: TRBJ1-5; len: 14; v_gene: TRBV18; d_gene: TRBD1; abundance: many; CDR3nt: TGTGCCAGCTCGCTCGACAGGGCGGGCCAGCCCCAGCATTTT; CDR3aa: CASSLDRAGQPQHF
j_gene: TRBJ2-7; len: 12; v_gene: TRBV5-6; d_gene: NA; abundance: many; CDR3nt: TGTGCCAGCAGTTTCCTAGCGATTGAGCAGTACTTC; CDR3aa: CASSFLAIEQYF
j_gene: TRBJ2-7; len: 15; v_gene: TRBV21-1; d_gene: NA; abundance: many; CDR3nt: TGTGCCAGCCCCCGGAAAGCGGGACCTTCCTACGAGCAGTACTTC; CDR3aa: CASPRKAGPSYEQYF
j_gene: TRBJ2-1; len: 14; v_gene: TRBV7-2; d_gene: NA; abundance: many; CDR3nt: TGTGCCAGCAGCTTAGAACTAGTGGTCGGTGAGCAGTTCTTC; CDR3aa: CASSLELVVGEQFF
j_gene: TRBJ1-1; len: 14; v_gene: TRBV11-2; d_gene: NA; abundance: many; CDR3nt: TGTGCCAGCAGCTTACGAATTTGGGACACTGAAGCTTTCTTT; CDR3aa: CASSLRIWDTEAFF
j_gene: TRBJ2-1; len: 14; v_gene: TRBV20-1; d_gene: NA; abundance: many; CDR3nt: TGCAGTGCTAGAGATGGGGGTTCCACTTCTGAGCAGTTCTTC; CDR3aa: CSARDGGSTSEQFF
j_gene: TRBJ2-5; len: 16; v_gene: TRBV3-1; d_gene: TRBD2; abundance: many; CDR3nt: TGTGCCAGCAGCCTCCTCACTAGCGGGATAGGTGAGACCCAGTACTTC; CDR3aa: CASSLLTSGIGETQYF
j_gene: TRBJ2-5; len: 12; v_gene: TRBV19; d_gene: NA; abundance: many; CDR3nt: TGTGCCAGTAGTATAGGTAAAGAGACCCAGTACTTC; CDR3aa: CASSIGKETQYF
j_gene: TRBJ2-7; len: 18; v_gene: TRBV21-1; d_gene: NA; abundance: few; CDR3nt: TGTGCCAGCAGCACCACTACAGTCTTCGCCTACCCCTCCTACGAGCAGTACTTC; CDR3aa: CASSTTTVFAYPSYEQYF
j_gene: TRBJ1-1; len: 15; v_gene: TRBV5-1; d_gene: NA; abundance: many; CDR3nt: TGCGCCAGCAGCTTGGCCACCCCTCGGAACACTGAAGCTTTCTTT; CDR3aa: CASSLATPRNTEAFF
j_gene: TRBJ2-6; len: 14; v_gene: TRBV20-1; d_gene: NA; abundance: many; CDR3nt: TGCAGTGCTGGCCCTGTCGCTGTAGCCAACGTCCTGACTTTC; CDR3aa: CSAGPVAVANVLTF
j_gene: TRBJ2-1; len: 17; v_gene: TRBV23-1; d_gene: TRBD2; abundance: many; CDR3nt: TGCGCCAGCAGCCCGCTCTCCGGGACTAGTGTGCACAATGAGCAGTTCTTC; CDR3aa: CASSPLSGTSVHNEQFF
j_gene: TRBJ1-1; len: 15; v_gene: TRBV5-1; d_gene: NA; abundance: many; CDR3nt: TGCGCCAGCAGCTTGGGGGGGGTTGGGAACACTGAAGCTTTCTTT; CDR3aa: CASSLGGVGNTEAFF
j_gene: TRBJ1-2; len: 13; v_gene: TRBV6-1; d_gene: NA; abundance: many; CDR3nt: TGTGCCAGCAGTCCCGGGGCCAACTATGGCTACACCTTC; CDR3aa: CASSPGANYGYTF
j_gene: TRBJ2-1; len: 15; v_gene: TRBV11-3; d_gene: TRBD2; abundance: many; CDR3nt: TGTGCCAGCAGCTTAGGGACTAGCACCCTGCATGAGCAGTTCTTC; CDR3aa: CASSLGTSTLHEQFF
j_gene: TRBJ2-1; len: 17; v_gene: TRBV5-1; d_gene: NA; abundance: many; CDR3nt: TGCGCCAGCAGCTTGAGGGTGTCCCCTGCGAGCTACAATGAGCAGTTCTTC; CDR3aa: CASSLRVSPASYNEQFF
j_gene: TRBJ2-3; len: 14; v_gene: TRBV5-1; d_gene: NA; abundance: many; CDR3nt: TGCGCCAGCAGCTTCCAAGCGATTGCAGATACGCAGTATTTT; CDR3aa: CASSFQAIADTQYF
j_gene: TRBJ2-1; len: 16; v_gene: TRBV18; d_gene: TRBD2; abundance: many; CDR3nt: TGTGCCAGCAGCCCGACGAGCGGGAGCTCCTACAATGAGCAGTTCTTC; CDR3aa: CASSPTSGSSYNEQFF
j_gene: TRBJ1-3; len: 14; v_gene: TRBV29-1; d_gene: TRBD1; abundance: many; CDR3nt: TGCAGCGTCGTGGAGGGGACAGGGGGAAACACCATATATTTT; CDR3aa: CSVVEGTGGNTIYF
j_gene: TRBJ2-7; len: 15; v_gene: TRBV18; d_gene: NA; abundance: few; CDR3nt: TGTGCCAGCTCACCACCCGGGACATACTCCTACGAGCAGTACTTC; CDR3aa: CASSPPGTYSYEQYF
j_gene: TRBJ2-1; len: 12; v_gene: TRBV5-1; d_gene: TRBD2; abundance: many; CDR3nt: TGCGCCAGCAGCGGGGGAGGGGTGGAGCAGTTCTTC; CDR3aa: CASSGGGVEQFF
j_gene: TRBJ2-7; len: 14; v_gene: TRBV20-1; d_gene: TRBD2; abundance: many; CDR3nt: TGCAGTGCTAGAGATCCCGGGAGGGGCTACGAGCAGTACTTC; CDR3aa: CSARDPGRGYEQYF
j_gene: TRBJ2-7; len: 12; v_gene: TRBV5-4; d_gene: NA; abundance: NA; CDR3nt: TGTGCCAGCAGCTTGGCCGTAGGGGAGCAGTACTTC; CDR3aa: CASSLAVGEQYF
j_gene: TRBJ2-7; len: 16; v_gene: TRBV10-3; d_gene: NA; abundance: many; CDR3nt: TGTGCCATCAGTGATAGGCTGAGGAGAGAATCCTACGAGCAGTACTTC; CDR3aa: CAISDRLRRESYEQYF
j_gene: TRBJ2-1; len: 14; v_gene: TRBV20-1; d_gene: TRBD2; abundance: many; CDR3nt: TGCAGTGCAAAACGACTAGCGGAGTACAATGAGCAGTTCTTC; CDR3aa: CSAKRLAEYNEQFF
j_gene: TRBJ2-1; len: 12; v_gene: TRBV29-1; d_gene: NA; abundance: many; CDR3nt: TGCAGCGTTGAAGGGTCAGGCAATGAGCAGTTCTTC; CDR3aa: CSVEGSGNEQFF
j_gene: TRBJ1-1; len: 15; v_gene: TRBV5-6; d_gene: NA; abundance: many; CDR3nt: TGTGCCAGCAGCTTGTATTCGACCCTCCTCACTGAAGCTTTCTTT; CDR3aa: CASSLYSTLLTEAFF
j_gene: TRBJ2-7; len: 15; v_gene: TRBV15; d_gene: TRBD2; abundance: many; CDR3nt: TGTGCCACCAGCAGAGATCTAGCGGGACCTTACGAGCAGTACTTC; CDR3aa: CATSRDLAGPYEQYF
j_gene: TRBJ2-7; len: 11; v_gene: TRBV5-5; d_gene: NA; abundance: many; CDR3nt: TGTGCCAGCAGCCCGGGTTACGAGCAGTACTTC; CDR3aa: CASSPGYEQYF
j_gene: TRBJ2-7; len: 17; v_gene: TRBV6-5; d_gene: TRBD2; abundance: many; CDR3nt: TGTGCCAGCAGTTACCAACCGGGACTAGCGGGATCCTACGAGCAGTACTTC; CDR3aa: CASSYQPGLAGSYEQYF
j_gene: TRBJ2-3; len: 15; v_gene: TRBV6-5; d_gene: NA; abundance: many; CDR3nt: TGTGCCAGCAGTTACTCGACGTTAGCGGTAGATACGCAGTATTTT; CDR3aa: CASSYSTLAVDTQYF